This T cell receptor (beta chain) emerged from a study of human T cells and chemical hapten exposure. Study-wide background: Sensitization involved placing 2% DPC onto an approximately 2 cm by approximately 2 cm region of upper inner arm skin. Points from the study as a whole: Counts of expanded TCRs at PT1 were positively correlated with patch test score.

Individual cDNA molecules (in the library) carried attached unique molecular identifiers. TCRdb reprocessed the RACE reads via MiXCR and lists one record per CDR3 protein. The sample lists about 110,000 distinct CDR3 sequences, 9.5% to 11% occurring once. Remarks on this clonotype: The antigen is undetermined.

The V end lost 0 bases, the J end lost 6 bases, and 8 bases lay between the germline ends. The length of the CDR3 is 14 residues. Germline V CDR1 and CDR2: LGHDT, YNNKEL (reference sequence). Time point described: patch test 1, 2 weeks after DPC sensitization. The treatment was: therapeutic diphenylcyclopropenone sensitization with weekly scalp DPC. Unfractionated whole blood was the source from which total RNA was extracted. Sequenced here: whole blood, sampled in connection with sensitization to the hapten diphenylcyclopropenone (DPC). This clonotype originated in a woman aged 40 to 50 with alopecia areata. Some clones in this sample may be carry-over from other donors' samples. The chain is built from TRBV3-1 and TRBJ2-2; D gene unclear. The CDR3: CASSQDLVAGELFF. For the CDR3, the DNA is TGTGCCAGCAGCCAAGATCTTGTGGCCGGGGAGCTGTTTTTT.